The 19 T cell receptor beta chains reported below all come from one sample, sequenced in a study of CD4 and CD8 cells across lung adenocarcinoma regions. A single record per CDR3 protein comes from TCRdb applying MiXCR to the PCR reads. The table lists around 23,000 distinct CDR3 sequences, more than 45% of them singletons, with over 35% in the top ten. The sample comprised CD8+ T cells from the center of a lung tumor. The receptor set was obtained from a male donor with lung adenocarcinoma. The CD4 and CD8 labels of this study may be unreliable.

To note about this clonotype: Sequence at one end of the junction differs from germline and may be a read error. The gene calls are TRBV10-3 and TRBJ2-4, with D tentatively TRBD1 (5 bases). This CDR3 is built from 14 residues. CDR1 is ENHRY and CDR2 is SYGVKD in the germline V gene. The CDR3 bases are TGTGGCATCATGGGGCTGTGGGCCAAAAACACGCAGTACTTC. Its translation: CGIMGLWAKNTQYF.

The J gene is TRBJ2-5, the V gene TRBV6-1, with TRBD2 as a possible D gene (6 bases). Germline V lookup: CDR1 MNHNS, CDR2 SASEGT. The CDR3 has 15 residues. V gave up 8 bases and J gave up 11 bases, with 27 bases separating them. The CDR3 DNA follows: TGTGCCAGCGCCCCACCCGGGACTGCGTACAATGAGCAGTACTTC. Translating gives CASAPPGTAYNEQYF.

This clonotype has at least ten counts. This sequence joins TRBV27 and TRBJ2-1, with TRBD2 identical over 8 bases. The CDR3 runs 17 residues. Germline V gene lookup returns CDR1 MNHEY and CDR2 SMNVEV (reference sequence). The V and J ends lost 6 bases and 9 bases, in that order; junction bases with no gene match: 19. In nucleotides, the CDR3 is TGTGCCAGCAGCTCTATCACTGGCCCAGCGGGAGTTTTTGAGCAGTTCTTC. This sequence encodes CASSSITGPAGVFEQFF.

For the CDR3, the DNA is TGTGCCAGCAGTGAAGAGCGGTCGGCGGAGGGGTATTTT. It specifies CASSEERSAEGYF. V and J are TRBV6-1 and TRBJ1-3; a weak D match, TRBD1 (5 bases). V lost 1 base and J 16 bases, leaving 17 bases between the germline ends. Germline V CDR1 and CDR2: MNHNS, SASEGT. The CDR3 is 13 amino acids.

The sample holds many counts of this clonotype. The gene calls are TRBV9 and TRBJ2-5; TRBD1 aligns across 10 bases. This CDR3 comprises 16 residues. Per germline, CDR1 SGDLS and CDR2 YYNGEE. The V gene end was trimmed by 4 bases and the J gene end by 3 bases; junction bases not matched to a gene: 9. Here the CDR3 DNA reads TGTGCCAGCAGCTTCAACTCCGGGACAGGGGAAGAGACCCAGTACTTC. Protein sequence: CASSFNSGTGEETQYF.

The V and J genes are TRBV10-3 and TRBJ2-5; no reliable D call. Deletions cut 11 bases from V and 0 bases from J, with 16 bases between. CDR1 is ENHRY, CDR2 SYGVKD, per germline. There are 14 residues in the CDR3. The CDR3 nucleotides read TGTGCCGGGCGCGTGGGCGGAGACCAAGAGACCCAGTACTTC. This gives the protein CAGRVGGDQETQYF.

This clonotype was counted at least ten times. The chain couples TRBV7-6 to TRBJ1-3; 9 bases map to TRBD1. The CDR3 loop spans 17 amino acids. V lost 5 bases to trimming and J lost 1 base; unmatched junction nucleotides: 9. Germline V lookup: CDR1 SGHVS, CDR2 FNYEAQ. CDR3 in amino acids: CASSLRTGGRSGNTIYF. The DNA for the CDR3 is TGTGCCAGCAGCCTAAGAACAGGGGGCCGATCTGGAAACACCATATATTTT.

A remark on this clonotype: Sequence at one end of the junction differs from germline and may be a read error. DNA for the CDR3: TGCGCCGGGGGCCTAGGGGGCCGTGACCAAGACACCCAGTACTTC. This codes for CAGGLGGRDQDTQYF. The V gene is TRBV4-1, the J gene TRBJ2-1, with 7 bases identical to TRBD1. With the DNA end fitting TRBJ2-5 better, the J assignment may be wrong. From germline, CDR1 is MGHRA and CDR2 YSYEKL. The CDR3 sequence is 15 residues long.

This clonotype was observed a handful of times. The chain couples TRBV27 to TRBJ1-6; 7 positions agree with TRBD1. Germline V gene data show CDR1 as MNHEY and CDR2 as SMNVEV (reference sequence). The CDR3 runs to 13 residues. J gave up 7 bases and V 8 bases, and 5 bases lay outside the gene matches. Here the CDR3 reads CASGTDRNSPLHF. CDR3 DNA: TGTGCCAGCGGGACAGATCGGAATTCACCCCTCCACTTT.

On this clonotype: A read error may produce the germline difference seen at one junction end. The V call is TRBV10-3, the J call TRBJ1-5; the match to TRBD1 covers 7 bases. Germline V gene sequence: CDR1 ENHRY, CDR2 SYGVKD. This CDR3 has 14 amino acids. The CDR3 DNA is TGTGCCGCCTCGGCAGGGACAGCGGCTCCGCCCCTGCATTTT. Translating gives CAASAGTAAPPLHF.

The CDR3 DNA is TGTGCCAGCAGTTTGTCAGGCTACAATGAGCAGTTCTTC. It translates to CASSLSGYNEQFF. The chain employs TRBV12-3 or TRBV12-4 and TRBJ2-1; D not certain. The ends were cut back, 3 bases at V and 3 bases at J, with 6 bases in the middle. The CDR3 runs to 13 residues.

The CDR3 DNA follows: TGTGCCAGCAGCGGACAGGGTAAACTCTCTGGGGCCAACGTCCTGACTTTC. Residues: CASSGQGKLSGANVLTF. The V and J genes are TRBV3-1 and TRBJ2-6; 8 bases map to TRBD1. Per germline, CDR1 LGHDT and CDR2 YNNKEL (reference sequence). CDR3 length: 17 amino acids. V was pared by 5 bases and J by 0 bases, with 6 bases of the junction left unmatched.

V usage is TRBV10-3 and J usage is TRBJ2-1; TRBD1 matches at 9 bases. The closer fit of TRBJ2-7 to the DNA end suggests the J call may be wrong. Germline V gene data show CDR1 as ENHRY and CDR2 as SYGVKD. The CDR3 sequence is 16 residues long. CDR3 loop: CAISGIGGTGIGEQYF. The CDR3 DNA reads TGTGCCATCAGTGGGATCGGAGGGACAGGGATTGGCGAGCAGTACTTC.

This clonotype came up a few times. A much larger clone is a single base away; this may be a read error. This chain joins TRBV6-5 and TRBJ2-1; TRBD2 agrees at 7 bases. The tail of the sequence fits TRBJ2-7 better, so the J call may be wrong. The CDR3 covers 14 residues. Germline-derived CDR1 and CDR2 are MNHEY and SVGAGI. The chain's CDR3 is CASSSREALNEQYF. In DNA form, the CDR3 reads TGTGCCAGCAGTTCCCGGGAGGCTCTCAATGAGCAGTACTTC.

The chain is built from TRBV10-2 and TRBJ2-5; D is unresolved. The DNA matches TRBJ2-7 better at its end, which makes the J call doubtful. This CDR3 region has 14 residues. Germline CDR1 WSHSY, CDR2 SAAADI. Here the CDR3 reads CASSEHRTRYEQYV. CDR3 bases: TGCGCCAGCAGTGAACACCGAACAAGATACGAGCAGTACGTC.

Concerning this clonotype itself: One junction end disagrees with the germline gene, perhaps due to a read error. The rearrangement uses TRBV6-5 and TRBJ2-4; tentatively, D is TRBD2 (6 bases). CDR3 size: 15 residues. CDR1 is MNHEY, CDR2 SVGAGI, per germline. For the CDR3, the DNA is TGTGCCAGCGGTTACGGGAGCCGTAACCACGACACCCAGTACTTC. Amino acids: CASGYGSRNHDTQYF.

Turning to this clonotype: Sequence at one end of the junction differs from germline and may be a read error. Here the CDR3 DNA reads TGCGCCAGCACAGCGGACAGCGTAAGCCTAGCCAAAAAGATTCAGTACTTC. Translated: CASTADSVSLAKKIQYF. The V gene is TRBV10-1, the J gene TRBJ2-4; the D gene is possibly TRBD1 (6 bases). CDR3 length: 17 amino acids. CDR1 is WNHNN, CDR2 SYGVQD, per germline (reference sequence).

The CDR3 region has the DNA TGTGCCAGCAGTGAACCATTAGTAGTCCTAGTCGCCATTCAGTACTTC. Translation: CASSEPLVVLVAIQYF. The chain combines TRBV6-1 with TRBJ2-4; D is undetermined. The CDR3 runs to 16 residues. V was trimmed by 2 bases and J by 9 bases, leaving 20 bases between them. The germline CDR1 and CDR2 sequences are MNHNS and SASEGT.

The table lists this clonotype with a few counts. The rearrangement links TRBV6-1 to TRBJ2-5; 8 bases are shared with TRBD2. The length of the CDR3 is 14 residues. CDR1 is MNHNS, CDR2 SASEGT, per germline. V lost 4 bases, J lost 13 bases, and 14 bases stayed unmatched. The CDR3 spells CASSAGGDDYLRYF. In DNA form, the CDR3 reads TGTGCCAGCAGTGCGGGAGGGGATGACTACCTTAGGTACTTC.